The 29 T cell receptor beta chains listed next were all sequenced from one sample in a study of shared clonotypes between healthy human individuals. Sequencing used immunoSEQ multiplex PCR; TCRdb keeps in-frame clones, though not all of them. Of over a million clones detected, 98% appear once; the ten largest clones hold roughly 0.42%. Sequencing used naive CD4+ T cells sorted from blood. Subset indicated: CD45RA+ positively selected. The receptors were gathered from a man aged 25 to 40 in good health.

V and J are TRBV18 and TRBJ2-4; no clear D. The ends were cut back, 2 bases at V and 2 bases at J, with 4 bases in the middle. The CDR3 runs to 13 residues. CDR1 and CDR2 from the germline V gene are KGHSH and LQKENI. CDR3 region: CASSPTTKNIQYF. CDR3 DNA sequence: TGTGCCAGCTCACCAACAACCAAAAACATTCAGTACTTC.

The chain carries TRBV4-1 and TRBJ2-7; 9 bases fit TRBD2. The V gene end was trimmed by 1 base and the J gene end by 2 bases; junction bases not matched to a gene: 9. There are 17 residues in the CDR3. CDR1 is MGHRA, CDR2 YSYEKL, per germline. CDR3 residues: CASSQVGGRAKTYEQYF. The DNA for the CDR3 is TGCGCCAGCAGCCAAGTTGGCGGGAGGGCCAAAACCTACGAGCAGTACTTC.

The chain employs TRBV5-1 and TRBJ1-4; 7 nucleotides agree with TRBD1. The CDR3 has 15 residues. Germline CDR1 and CDR2: SGHRS and YFSETQ. The V and J ends lost 0 bases and 7 bases, in that order; junction bases with no gene match: 6. This CDR3 is CASSLEGGAAEKLFF. In nucleotides, the CDR3 is TGCGCCAGCAGCTTGGAAGGGGGCGCGGCTGAAAAACTGTTTTTT.

The V and J genes are TRBV5-6 and TRBJ2-1; D ambiguous. V was clipped by 4 bases and J by 7 bases, with 12 bases between them. CDR1 and CDR2 from the germline V gene are SGHDT and YYEEEE. The CDR3 loop spans 13 amino acids. The CDR3 reads CASSPPGMNEQFF. CDR3 coding DNA: TGTGCCAGCAGCCCCCCCGGTATGAATGAGCAGTTCTTC.

The V and J genes are TRBV29-1 and TRBJ2-3; 7 nucleotides agree with TRBD1. CDR3 length: 13 amino acids. Germline V gene sequence: CDR1 SQVTM, CDR2 ANQGSEA. V was clipped by 6 bases and J by 2 bases; unmatched bases: 5. The DNA for the CDR3 is TGCAGCGTCACGACAGGGCCCACAGATACGCAGTATTTT. Its translation is CSVTTGPTDTQYF.

This clone has a single count. V and J are TRBV6-5 and TRBJ2-7, with a possible D match to TRBD2 (5 bases). CDR1 is MNHEY, CDR2 SVGAGI, per germline. The length of the CDR3 is 12 residues. The V gene lost 6 bases and the J gene lost 7 bases, with 13 bases spanning the gap. In DNA form, the CDR3 reads TGTGCCAGCAGAACCGGTTCGGGGGAGCAGTACTTC. Protein sequence: CASRTGSGEQYF.

Only one count was recorded for this clone. The chain carries TRBV25-1 and TRBJ2-3; TRBD2 aligns across 11 bases. Germline assignment: CDR1 MGHDK and CDR2 SYGVNS. The V and J ends lost 4 bases and 3 bases, in that order; junction bases with no gene match: 0. The CDR3 runs 14 residues. CDR3 DNA: TGTGCCAGCAGTGGACTAGCGGGGACAGATACGCAGTATTTT. Its translation: CASSGLAGTDTQYF.

The genes are TRBV4-1 and TRBJ1-1, with TRBD1 matching 9 bases. CDR1 is MGHRA, CDR2 YSYEKL, per germline. The CDR3 spans 14 residues. With V trimmed by 1 base and J by 8 bases, 5 bases remained unmatched. In nucleotides, the CDR3 is TGCGCCAGCAGCCAAGTAGGACAGGGGTTGGAAGCTTTCTTT. Amino acid sequence: CASSQVGQGLEAFF.

V is TRBV7-2 and J is TRBJ2-5, with 7 bases aligning to TRBD2. Trimming took 1 base from V and 2 from J; bases not matched to a gene: 7. Germline V CDR1 and CDR2: SGHTA, FQGNSA. The CDR3 length is 16 residues. The CDR3 DNA sequence: TGTGCCAGCAGCTTAGGGCCAGCGGGAAAACAAGAGACCCAGTACTTC. This encodes CASSLGPAGKQETQYF. The variable domain in full, completed from reference TRBV7-2 and TRBJ2-5, reads GAGVSQSPSNKVTEKGKDVELRCDPISGHTALYWYRQSLGQGLEFLIYFQGNSAPDKSGLPSDRFSAERTGGSVSTLTIQRTQQEDSAVYLCASSLGPAGKQETQYFGPGTRLLVL.

This rearrangement joins TRBV7-9 to TRBJ1-3, with unresolved D. The CDR3 has 15 residues. V lost 11 bases, J lost 2 bases, and 19 bases lay in between. CDR1 is SEHNR, CDR2 FQNEAQ, per germline (reference sequence). The CDR3 DNA sequence: TGTGCCGCCGATGGGAGCCAAAAAACTGGAAACACCATATATTTT. It specifies CAADGSQKTGNTIYF.

The CDR3 loop reads CASSRLVLNTEAFF. For the CDR3, the DNA is TGTGCCAGCAGCCGCTTAGTCTTAAACACTGAAGCTTTCTTT. J is TRBJ1-1 and V is TRBV7-9; D gene uncertain. The CDR3 is 14 residues long. Germline V gives CDR1 SEHNR, CDR2 FQNEAQ (reference sequence). The V gene lost 5 bases and the J gene lost 2 bases, with 12 bases spanning the gap.

In DNA form, the CDR3 reads TGTGCCAGCAGCTTAACCCGCGGGAGTCTGAATGAGCAGTTCTTC. It yields the protein CASSLTRGSLNEQFF. The chain recombines TRBV11-3 with TRBJ2-1; 7 nucleotides line up with TRBD2. The CDR3 spans 15 residues. CDR1 is SGHNT and CDR2 is YENEEA in the germline V gene. The trim removed 2 bases at V and 7 bases at J, leaving 8 bases unmatched. Full variable domain (remainder filled in from reference TRBV11-3 and TRBJ2-1): EAGVVQSPRYKIIEKKQPVAFWCNPISGHNTLYWYLQNLGQGPELLIRYENEEAVDDSQLPKDRFSAERLKGVDSTLKIQPAELGDSAVYLCASSLTRGSLNEQFFGPGTRLTVL.

This chain connects TRBV2 to TRBJ2-3, with 11 bases aligning to TRBD2. V shed 4 bases, J shed 3 bases, and the junction held 3 bases outside the gene matches. Looked up from germline, CDR1 is SNHLY and CDR2 is FYNNEI. The CDR3 runs to 15 residues. The CDR3 spells CASSVAGGPTDTQYF. CDR3 sequence (DNA): TGTGCCAGCAGTGTAGCGGGAGGGCCGACAGATACGCAGTATTTT.

This chain joins TRBV7-8 and TRBJ2-7; 10 bases fit TRBD2. Losses at the gene ends were 2 bases for V and 2 bases for J; bases not matched to a gene: 0. This CDR3 spans 14 amino acids. Germline CDR1 is SGHVS and CDR2 is FQNEAQ. This CDR3 reads CASSLLAGAYEQYF. CDR3 coding DNA: TGTGCCAGCAGCTTACTAGCGGGAGCCTACGAGCAGTACTTC.

The V and J genes are TRBV27 and TRBJ1-4, with TRBD1 matching over 8 bases. CDR1 is MNHEY, CDR2 SMNVEV, per germline (reference sequence). The J segment lost 0 bases and the V segment lost 5 bases, leaving 8 bases of the junction unmatched. The CDR3 is 17 amino acids. The DNA for the CDR3 is TGTGCCAGCAGTCCTAGGACAGGGATAACAACTAATGAAAAACTGTTTTTT. Its translation: CASSPRTGITTNEKLFF.

This chain joins TRBV18 and TRBJ2-5; possibly TRBD1 for D (5 bases). The CDR3 is 14 amino acids. V was cut by 1 base and J by 2 bases, with 8 bases left in between. Germline V gives CDR1 KGHSH, CDR2 LQKENI. As DNA, the CDR3 is TGTGCCAGCTCACCACGAAGACAGCAAGAGACCCAGTACTTC. As protein: CASSPRRQQETQYF.

In regard to this clone: The sample carries other DNA sequences with the same CDR3. The genes are TRBV18 and TRBJ2-5, with D perhaps TRBD2 (6 bases). CDR1 and CDR2 from the germline V gene are KGHSH and LQKENI. V gave up 3 bases and J gave up 5 bases, with 7 bases separating them. This CDR3 contains 12 residues. CDR3 nucleotides: TGTGCCAGCTCACCGGAGGGGGAGACCCAGTACTTC. Translated: CASSPEGETQYF.

This chain links TRBV9 with TRBJ2-1; D perhaps matches TRBD2 (6 bases). The CDR3 loop spans 16 amino acids. Germline lookup yields CDR1 SGDLS and CDR2 YYNGEE. V shed 1 base and J shed 8 bases, with 19 bases lying between them. CDR3 sequence (DNA): TGTGCCAGCAGCGTAACATCTAGCTTCCCTAGCGATGAGCAGTTCTTC. Translation gives CASSVTSSFPSDEQFF.

The V and J genes are TRBV9 and TRBJ1-2, with D possibly matching TRBD1 (5 bases). V shed 4 bases and J shed 8 bases, with 18 bases lying between them. The CDR3 totals 14 residues. From germline, CDR1 is SGDLS and CDR2 YYNGEE. The CDR3 sequence is CASSPPRGAGGYTF. In DNA form, the CDR3 reads TGTGCCAGCAGCCCCCCCCGGGGCGCGGGAGGCTACACCTTC.

This chain joins TRBV5-5 and TRBJ1-5; no clear D gene. V was shortened by 2 bases and J by 8 bases, with 11 bases between the two germline ends. Germline assignment: CDR1 SGHKS and CDR2 YYEKEE (reference sequence). This CDR3 spans 13 amino acids. The CDR3 region has the DNA TGTGCCAGCAGCTTCCTTCTTGCGGAGCCCCAGCATTTT. Protein: CASSFLLAEPQHF.

The chain is built from TRBV27 and TRBJ2-7, with no clear D. Trimming removed 2 bases from V and 3 bases from J, with 14 bases in between. Germline V lookup: CDR1 MNHEY, CDR2 SMNVEV (reference sequence). This CDR3 spans 15 amino acids. CDR3 in amino acids: CASSLTTNPIYEQYF. The CDR3 region has the DNA TGTGCCAGCAGTTTAACAACAAATCCCATCTACGAGCAGTACTTC.

This chain links TRBV5-1 with TRBJ1-2, with D uncertain. Looked up from germline, CDR1 is SGHRS and CDR2 is YFSETQ. The CDR3 totals 12 residues. V was clipped by 4 bases and J by 7 bases, with 11 bases between them. CDR3 region: CASSKAGSGYTF. The CDR3 region has the DNA TGCGCCAGCAGCAAGGCCGGGTCTGGCTACACCTTC.

This chain uses TRBV6-5 with TRBJ2-7; 7 bases fit TRBD2. The V gene's germline CDR1 is MNHEY and CDR2 SVGAGI. CDR3 length: 13 residues. J gave up 2 bases and V 5 bases, and 3 bases lay outside the gene matches. In nucleotides, the CDR3 is TGTGCCAGCAGTGCTAGCGGAGCCTACGAGCAGTACTTC. Protein: CASSASGAYEQYF.

This clone was seen only once. The rearrangement links TRBV18 to TRBJ2-5; D is unresolved. Per the germline V gene, CDR1 is KGHSH and CDR2 is LQKENI. Trimming stripped 2 bases from V and 1 base from J, with 11 bases between. The CDR3 runs to 15 residues. CDR3 region: CASSPLSGFQETQYF. The CDR3 region has the DNA TGTGCCAGCTCACCATTATCCGGGTTCCAAGAGACCCAGTACTTC.

J is TRBJ1-4 and V is TRBV6-1; no reliable D call. Germline CDR1 is MNHNS and CDR2 is SASEGT. Trimming removed 11 bases at V and 8 bases at J, with 18 bases between. The CDR3 has 13 residues. DNA for the CDR3: TGTGCCTACCGGGAGGAACTAGGGGAAAAACTGTTTTTT. Residues: CAYREELGEKLFF.

The chain has TRBV7-9 and TRBJ2-7; the match to TRBD2 covers 7 bases. The germline V gene encodes CDR1 SEHNR and CDR2 FQNEAQ (reference sequence). With V trimmed by 1 base and J by 0 bases, 3 bases remained unmatched. The CDR3 runs 15 residues. The CDR3 loop is CASSLVASGSYEQYF. CDR3 DNA: TGTGCCAGCAGCTTAGTTGCTAGCGGCTCCTACGAGCAGTACTTC.

The chain joins TRBV6-6 to TRBJ2-7, with D possibly TRBD1 on 6 matching bases. Trimming pared 2 bases from V and 6 bases from J, leaving 14 bases between. Germline values: CDR1 MNHNY, CDR2 SVGAGI (reference sequence). The CDR3 has 14 residues. The chain's CDR3 is CASSYGSQGSEQYF. The CDR3 DNA is TGTGCCAGCAGTTACGGGTCACAGGGTTCCGAGCAGTACTTC.

The chain is built from TRBV19 and TRBJ2-1; 10 bases are a match to TRBD2. V lost 10 bases, J lost 6 bases, and 12 bases stayed unmatched. Germline V lookup: CDR1 LNHDA, CDR2 SQIVND (reference sequence). CDR3 length: 15 amino acids. For the CDR3, the DNA is TGTGCCACTCGTTCAGCGGGAGGGAAAGTCAATGAGCAGTTCTTC. Its translation is CATRSAGGKVNEQFF.

The chain has TRBV19 and TRBJ2-3; D is perhaps TRBD1 (6 bases). The CDR3 extends over 14 amino acids. The V end lost 6 bases, the J end lost 2 bases, and 12 bases lay between the germline ends. The V gene's germline CDR1 is LNHDA and CDR2 SQIVND (reference sequence). The CDR3 DNA reads as TGTGCCAGTAGGTCAGGGGCCTTCACAGATACGCAGTATTTT. It is translated as CASRSGAFTDTQYF.